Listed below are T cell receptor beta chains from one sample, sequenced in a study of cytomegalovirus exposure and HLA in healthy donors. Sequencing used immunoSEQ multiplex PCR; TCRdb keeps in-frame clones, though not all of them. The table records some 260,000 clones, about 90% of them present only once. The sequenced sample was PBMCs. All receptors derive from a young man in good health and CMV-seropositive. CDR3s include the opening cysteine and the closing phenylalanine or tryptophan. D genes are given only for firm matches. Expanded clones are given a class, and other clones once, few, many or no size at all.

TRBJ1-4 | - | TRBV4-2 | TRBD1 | TGTGCCAGCAGCGGACGGGGGCAGGGGGACGAAAAACTGTTTTTT | CASSGRGQGDEKLFF
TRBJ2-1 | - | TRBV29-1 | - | TGCAGCGTTGACCATGGTTTGGGAACCTACAATGAGCAGTTCTTC | CSVDHGLGTYNEQFF
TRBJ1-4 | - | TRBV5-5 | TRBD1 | TGTGCCAGCAGCCAAGGGACAGGGCGTGAAAAACTGTTTTTT | CASSQGTGREKLFF
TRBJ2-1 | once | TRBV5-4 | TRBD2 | TGTGCCAGCACCACTAGCGGGAGGATGGATGAGCAGTTCTTC | CASTTSGRMDEQFF
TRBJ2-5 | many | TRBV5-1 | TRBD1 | TGCGCCAGCCATCCGGGACAGGGTCAAGAGACCCAGTACTTC | CASHPGQGQETQYF
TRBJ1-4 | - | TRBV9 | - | TGTGCCAGCAGCGGGGGAGGAGGGGAGGCGGAAAAACTGTTTTTT | CASSGGGGEAEKLFF
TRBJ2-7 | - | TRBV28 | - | TGTGCCAGCAGTTCGACTCTCGGTTCCTACGAGCAGTACTTC | CASSSTLGSYEQYF
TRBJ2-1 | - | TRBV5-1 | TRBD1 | TGCGCCAGCAGCTTGGAACAGGGGGCAGGTGAGCAGTTCTTC | CASSLEQGAGEQFF
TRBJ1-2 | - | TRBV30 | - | TGTGCCTGGAGATCCCTAGCTAACTATGGCTACACCTTC | CAWRSLANYGYTF
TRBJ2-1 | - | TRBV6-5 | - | TGTGCCAGCAGTTACTCATTAGGGAGCTCCAATGAGCAGTTCTTC | CASSYSLGSSNEQFF
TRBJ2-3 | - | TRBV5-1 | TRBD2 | TGCGCCAGCAGCTTGGTTGCTAGCGGGGAGGCCGCTACGCAGTATTTT | CASSLVASGEAATQYF
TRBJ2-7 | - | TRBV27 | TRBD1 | TGTGCCAGCAGTTTATCACAAGGGACAGTTTCTTACGAGCAGTACTTC | CASSLSQGTVSYEQYF
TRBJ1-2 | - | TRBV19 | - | TGTGCCAGTAGTACGGAAGACGCGCTTCTCTATGGCTACACCTTC | CASSTEDALLYGYTF
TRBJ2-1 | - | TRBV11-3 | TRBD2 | TGTGCCAGCAGCTCCGAACTAGCGGGATGGAATGAGCAGTTCTTC | CASSSELAGWNEQFF
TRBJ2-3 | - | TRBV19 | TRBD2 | TGTGCCAGTAGTATCTTAGCGGGAGCGGCAGATACGCAGTATTTT | CASSILAGAADTQYF
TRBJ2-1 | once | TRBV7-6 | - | TGTGCCAGCAGCGCGCTGTTAAACAATGAGCAGTTCTTC | CASSALLNNEQFF
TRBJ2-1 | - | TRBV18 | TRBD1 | TGTGCCAGCTCCCCGGGACAGGGAGGATCCTACAATGAGCAGTTCTTC | CASSPGQGGSYNEQFF
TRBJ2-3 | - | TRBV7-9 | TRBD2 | TGTGCCAGCAGCGTCAGTAGCGGGACCACAGATACGCAGTATTTT | CASSVSSGTTDTQYF
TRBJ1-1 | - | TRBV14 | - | TGTGCCAGCAGCCAAGATTGGAGCCGGAACACTGAAGCTTTCTTT | CASSQDWSRNTEAFF
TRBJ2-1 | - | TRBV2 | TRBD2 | TGTGCCAGCAGGGATCCCTGGGAGGGTAAGGCTAGCGGGAGGACCACCTACAATGAGCAGTTCTTC | CASRDPWEGKASGRTTYNEQFF
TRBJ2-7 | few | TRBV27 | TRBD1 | TGTGCCAGCAGTCTCCGGGCCGGGACAGGGATCGAGCAGTACTTC | CASSLRAGTGIEQYF
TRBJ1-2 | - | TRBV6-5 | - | TGTGCCAGCAGTTACGGGTTGGGGGGCGGTGGCTACACCTTC | CASSYGLGGGGYTF
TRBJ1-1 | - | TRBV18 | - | TGTGCCAGCTCACCACCGACGGGTAACACTGAAGCTTTCTTT | CASSPPTGNTEAFF
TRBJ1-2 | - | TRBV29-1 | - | TGCAGCGTTGGGGTCGGGACTTACTATGGCTACACCTTC | CSVGVGTYYGYTF
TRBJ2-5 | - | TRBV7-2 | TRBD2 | TGTGCCAGCAGCCCGGGGACTAGCGGGAGAGTTTTGGAGACCCAGTACTTC | CASSPGTSGRVLETQYF
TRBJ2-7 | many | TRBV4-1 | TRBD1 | TGCGCCAGCAGCCACGGACAGGGAGAAGGCTACGAGCAGTACTTC | CASSHGQGEGYEQYF
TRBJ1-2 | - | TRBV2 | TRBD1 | TGTGCCAGCACCTTACCGGACAGGGGTAACTATGGCTACACCTTC | CASTLPDRGNYGYTF
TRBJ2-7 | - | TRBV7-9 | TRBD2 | TGTGCCAGCAGCTTTCGCTTGGGGGAGGGCAGCTACGAGCAGTACTTC | CASSFRLGEGSYEQYF
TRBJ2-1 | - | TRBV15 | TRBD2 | TGTGCCACCAGCGGAAGCGGGGGAGTCGGTTTGGGTGAGCAGTTCTTC | CATSGSGGVGLGEQFF
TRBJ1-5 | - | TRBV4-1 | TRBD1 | TGCGCCAGCAGCCAGACCGGGACAGGGAACCAGCCCCAGCATTTT | CASSQTGTGNQPQHF
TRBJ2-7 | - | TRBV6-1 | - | TGTGCCAGCAACGACAGTTTCGAGCAGTACTTC | CASNDSFEQYF
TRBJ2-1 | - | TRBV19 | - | TGTGCCAGTAGTACGCTCAGGGGGGGGACTAGTCTTAATGAGCAGTTCTTC | CASSTLRGGTSLNEQFF
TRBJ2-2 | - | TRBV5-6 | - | TGTGCCAGCAGCTTCTGGGACACCGGGGAGCTGTTTTTT | CASSFWDTGELFF
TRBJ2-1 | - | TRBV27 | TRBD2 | TGTGCCAGCAGTACTAGCGGGAGTTTCAATGAGCAGTTCTTC | CASSTSGSFNEQFF
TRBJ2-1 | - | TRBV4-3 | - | TGCGCCAGCAGCCAAGATTATTTTGGTGGGAATGAGCAGTTCTTC | CASSQDYFGGNEQFF
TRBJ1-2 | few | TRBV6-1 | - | TGTGCCAGTGGGACGGCTATTAACTATGGCTACACCTTC | CASGTAINYGYTF
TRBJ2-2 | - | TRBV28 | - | TGTGCCAGCAGTGGCGGATGGGGAAAAGCGAACACCGGGGAGCTGTTTTTT | CASSGGWGKANTGELFF
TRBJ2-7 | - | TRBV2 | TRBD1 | TGTGCCAGCAGTGGGGGACAGGGGTTCTACGAGCAGTACTTC | CASSGGQGFYEQYF
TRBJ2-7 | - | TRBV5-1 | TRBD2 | TGCGCCAGCAGCTGGGGACTAGATTACGAGCAGTACTTC | CASSWGLDYEQYF
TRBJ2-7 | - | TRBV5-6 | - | TGTGCCAGCAGCTTGGGCCAGGACTTCCCTAAGCAGTACTTC | CASSLGQDFPKQYF
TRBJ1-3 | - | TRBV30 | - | TGTGCCTGGAGTCAGGAGACTGGAAACACCATATATTTT | CAWSQETGNTIYF
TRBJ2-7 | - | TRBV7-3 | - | TGTGCCAGCAGCTTAAATGCTAGGGACGAGCAGTACTTC | CASSLNARDEQYF
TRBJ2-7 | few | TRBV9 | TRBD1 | TGTGCCAGCAGCGTAGATGGAGCAGGGGGCAGAGACGAGCAGTACTTC | CASSVDGAGGRDEQYF
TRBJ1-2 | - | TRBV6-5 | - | TGTGCCAGCAGTTACTCCGGGGGGGATGGCTACACCTTC | CASSYSGGDGYTF
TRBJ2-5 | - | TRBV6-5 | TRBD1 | TGTGCCAGCAGCTTGGACAGGGGGGGAGAGACCCAGTACTTC | CASSLDRGGETQYF
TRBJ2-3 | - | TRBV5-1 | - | TGCGCCAGCAGCTTGGCGGCCATCCGCACAGATACGCAGTATTTT | CASSLAAIRTDTQYF
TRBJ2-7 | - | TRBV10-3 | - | TGTGCCATCAGTGAGTCGGGTTATCAGAGGGCCTACGAGCAGTACTTC | CAISESGYQRAYEQYF
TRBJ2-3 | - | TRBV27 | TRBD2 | TGTGCCAGCAAAATCTTGGGACTAGCGGCCACAGATACGCAGTATTTT | CASKILGLAATDTQYF
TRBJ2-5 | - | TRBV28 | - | TGTGCCAGCAGTTTCTTCGGCGGGTCTCTACAAGAGACCCAGTACTTC | CASSFFGGSLQETQYF
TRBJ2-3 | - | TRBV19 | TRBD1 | TGTGCCAGTAGACCTGGACAGGGGAGGGCAGATACGCAGTATTTT | CASRPGQGRADTQYF
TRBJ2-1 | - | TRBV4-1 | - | TGCGCCAGCAGCGATGGACTAAGGCGGAAGAGTGTGGCCTACAATGAGCAGTTCTTC | CASSDGLRRKSVAYNEQFF